This T cell receptor (beta chain) was captured in a study of blood T cell repertoires in COVID-19. The overall study: The United States, Italy and Spain provided the acute and convalescent COVID-19 samples. Sources were T cells, B-cell-depleted T cells, or PBMCs; the material itself was cDNA or gDNA.

This clone appeared a single time. Authors' processing steps: By means of reference gene primer amplification, nucleated cell counts were estimated. Sequencing used immunoSEQ multiplex PCR; TCRdb keeps in-frame clones, though not all of them. The V and J calls and clone size were taken over from that table, and D and trimming were inferred from the DNA. Of more than 250,000 clones in the sample, about 85% were seen once. The CDR3 contains 14 residues. Germline V gene sequence: CDR1 SGDLS, CDR2 YYNGEE. Trimming removed 7 bases from V and 5 bases from J, with 18 bases in between. Sequencing was performed on peripheral blood. The chain combines TRBV9 with TRBJ1-2, with D perhaps matching TRBD1 (6 bases). The clonotype originates from a man aged 18 to 30 with active or convalescent COVID-19. This chain's CDR3 is CASGGHQTFYGYTF. CDR3 bases: TGTGCCAGCGGGGGCCATCAAACCTTTTATGGCTACACCTTC.